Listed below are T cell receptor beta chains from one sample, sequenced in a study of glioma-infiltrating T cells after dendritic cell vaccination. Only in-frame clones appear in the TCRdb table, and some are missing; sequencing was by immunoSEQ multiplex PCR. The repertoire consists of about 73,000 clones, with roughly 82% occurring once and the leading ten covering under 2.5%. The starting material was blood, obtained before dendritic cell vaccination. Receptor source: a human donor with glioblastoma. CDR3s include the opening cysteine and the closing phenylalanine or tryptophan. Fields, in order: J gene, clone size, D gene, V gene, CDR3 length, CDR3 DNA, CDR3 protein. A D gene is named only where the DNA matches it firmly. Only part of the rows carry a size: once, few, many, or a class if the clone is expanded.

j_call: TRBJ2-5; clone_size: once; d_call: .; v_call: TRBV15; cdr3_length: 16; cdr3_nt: TGTGCCACCAGCAGAGAGCCTAGGGGCGTCAAAGAGACCCAGTACTTC; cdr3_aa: CATSREPRGVKETQYF
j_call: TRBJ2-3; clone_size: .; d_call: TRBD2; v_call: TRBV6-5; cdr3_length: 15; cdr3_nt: TGTGCCAGCAGTTTGACTAGCGGGAGCACAGATACGCAGTATTTT; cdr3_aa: CASSLTSGSTDTQYF
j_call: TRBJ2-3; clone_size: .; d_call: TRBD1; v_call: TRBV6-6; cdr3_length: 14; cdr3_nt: TGTGCCAGCAGCCCTGGACAGGGGGTAGATACGCAGTATTTT; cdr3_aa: CASSPGQGVDTQYF
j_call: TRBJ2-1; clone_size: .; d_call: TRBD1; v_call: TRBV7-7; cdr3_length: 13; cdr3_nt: TGTGCCAGCAGCTTAGGACAGGGGATCGAGCAGTTCTTC; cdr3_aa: CASSLGQGIEQFF
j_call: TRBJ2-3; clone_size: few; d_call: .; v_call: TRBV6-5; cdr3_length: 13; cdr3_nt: TGTGCCAGTCGGGACTCCTCCCCAGATACGCAGTATTTT; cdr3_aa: CASRDSSPDTQYF
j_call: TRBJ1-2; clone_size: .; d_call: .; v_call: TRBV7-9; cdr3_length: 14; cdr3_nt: TGTGCCAGCAGCATCGGACTCACTAACTATGGCTACACCTTC; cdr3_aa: CASSIGLTNYGYTF
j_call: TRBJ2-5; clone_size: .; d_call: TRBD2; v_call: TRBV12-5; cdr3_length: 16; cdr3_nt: TGTGCTAGTGGTTCCTCGCTAGCGGATCAACAAGAGACCCAGTACTTC; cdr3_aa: CASGSSLADQQETQYF
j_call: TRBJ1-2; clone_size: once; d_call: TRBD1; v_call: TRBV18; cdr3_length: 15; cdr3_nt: TGTGCCAGCTCACCAAGGGACAGTGGGAAATATGGCTACACCTTC; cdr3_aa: CASSPRDSGKYGYTF
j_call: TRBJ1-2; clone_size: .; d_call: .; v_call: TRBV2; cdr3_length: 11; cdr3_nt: TGTGCCAGCAGTGAAACTTATGGCTACACCTTC; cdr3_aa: CASSETYGYTF
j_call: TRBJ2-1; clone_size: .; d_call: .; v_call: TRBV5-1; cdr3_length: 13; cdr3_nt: TGCGCCAGCAGCTTGGAGCGAAGAGATGAGCAGTTCTTC; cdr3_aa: CASSLERRDEQFF
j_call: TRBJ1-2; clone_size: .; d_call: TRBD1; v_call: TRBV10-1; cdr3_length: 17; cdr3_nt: TGCGCCAGCAGTGAGAAGCGGGATCAGGACAGGGGCGGGGGCTACACCTTC; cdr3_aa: CASSEKRDQDRGGGYTF
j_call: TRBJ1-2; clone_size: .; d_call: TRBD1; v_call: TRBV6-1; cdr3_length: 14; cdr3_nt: TGTGCCAGCAGTGGGGGGGACAGGGTCTATGGCTACACCTTC; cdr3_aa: CASSGGDRVYGYTF
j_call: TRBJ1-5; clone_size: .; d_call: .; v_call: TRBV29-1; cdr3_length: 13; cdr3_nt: TGCAGCGTTAGGGTACAGGTCAATCAGCCCCAGCATTTT; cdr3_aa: CSVRVQVNQPQHF
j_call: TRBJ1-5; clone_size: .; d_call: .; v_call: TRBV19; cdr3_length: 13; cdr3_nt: TGTGCCACCTCGGGAGGTTTGAGTCAGCCCCAGCATTTT; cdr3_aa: CATSGGLSQPQHF